This TCR beta chain was recovered during a study of T cells in Graves' hyperthyroidism and ophthalmopathy (dated 2019 in TCRdb). Study-wide context: Peripheral blood samples were taken at the time of initial diagnosis, prior to any treatment. An independent validation cohort of around 19 hyperthyroidism patients and about 16 patients who later progressed to ophthalmopathy tested prospective prediction of ophthalmopathy. The roughly 100 discovery patients were randomly divided into training and test sets at a 7:3 ratio. Following sampling, methimazole starting at 30 mg daily was given to hyperthyroidism patients, and high-dose intravenous methylprednisolone was given to ophthalmopathy patients. The paper reports TCR Vbeta CDR3 sequencing of roughly 140 peripheral blood samples: 40 or so ophthalmopathy, roughly 80 hyperthyroidism and approximately 17 progressor patients. The study also compared thyroid tissue and blood T-cell repertoires from over 5 Graves' hyperthyroidism patients. To identify TCR V-J signatures that set the groups apart, the researchers used a discovery cohort of 90 to 100 patients, made up of 40 to 45 with Graves' ophthalmopathy and 57 with stable Graves' hyperthyroidism.

The TCR beta CDR3 regions were amplified from RNA transcripts. The first round of RT-PCR for the TCR CDR3 was performed with the HTBI primer set and the Qiagen OneStep RT-PCR kit. The libraries were constructed in a second round of multiplex PCR and then size-selected and purified. Libraries were sequenced paired-end with 100 bp reads on an Illumina HiSeq2000. As for the original processing: SOAPnuke was used to process the raw data, throwing out any read that contained adapters or uncalled bases, had a mean Phred below 15, or lacked an exact constant-primer or identifier match. COPE v1.2.5 was used to merge high-quality paired reads, and clonotypes were defined as unique nucleotide sequences. Clonotypes were aligned to IMGT TRBV, TRBD and TRBJ reference segments using MiTCR v1.1. Analysis was restricted to V-J combinations with a frequency above 0.0001, which covered about 99% of repertoires. The TCS score was defined as the ratio of F50 (clonal expansion) to E x V (chaos), calculated using BLOSUM62-based TCRdist between CDR3 peptides within each V-J. Welch's t-statistics and random forest reduced just over 500 V-J features to about 13, which were used in a naive Bayes classifier (R e1071). TCRdb handled the public reads itself, with Q25 trimming in fastp and clone calling in MiXCR, and kept productive beta chains. Records with the same CDR3 protein are collapsed into one entry carrying the most frequent genes and DNA. The V and J calls come from TCRdb's annotation, not from the publication. This sample holds fewer than 350,000 distinct CDR3 sequences; roughly 15% were observed only once. The ten most abundant clones make up 7.5% to 8% of the sample.

Hyperthyroidism patients were newly diagnosed, with disease duration under 2 months, and aged 18 to 65 years. Any patient with an uncontrolled infection, another autoimmune disease, pregnancy or lactation was excluded. Diagnoses were based on clinical symptoms, serum thyroxine and TRAb, thyroid ultrasound and orbital computed tomography. Blood from progressor patients was collected at the time of first diagnosis with hyperthyroidism, before any ophthalmopathy symptoms had appeared. PBMCs were isolated from 7.5 to 10 ml of fresh peripheral blood by Ficoll-Paque density gradient centrifugation. Progressor patients were defined as those initially diagnosed with Graves' hyperthyroidism in whom ophthalmopathy developed during follow-up. Total RNA was extracted using Trizol reagent, and RNA quality was assessed on an Agilent 2100 Bioanalyzer. This clonotype was observed a single time. Its target antigen remains unknown. Base qualities are not provided; no much larger clone lies one nucleotide away. On its own, one read is weak support.

General findings and caveats noted by the study authors: In validation, progression to ophthalmopathy was predicted by the model with around 71% sensitivity and around 76% specificity, a median of around 6.5 months before onset. A model built on a 13 V-J signature distinguished ophthalmopathy from stable hyperthyroidism, reaching around 88% sensitivity and under 84% specificity in cross-validation and 80%/75% in testing. Blood samples also contained most of the expanded thyroid clonotypes (frequency above 0.001), which suggests that blood repertoires may reflect thyroid immune responses. No statistical method was used to set the sample size in advance, and investigators knew the group allocation.

The CDR3, cysteine through phenylalanine, is 12 amino acids long. Only CDR3 DNA is held: 36 bases, read in frame from base 1. V is reduced by 4 bases and J by 8 bases, leaving a spacing of 10 bases between them. CDR1 and CDR2 (SGDLS, YYNGEE) derive from the germline V gene. Sequencing used blood. The receptor chain draws on TRBV9 and TRBJ2-1; too little of a D gene remains to name it. The receptor's source is a woman under 40 with Graves' hyperthyroidism that later progressed to Graves' ophthalmopathy. CDR3 loop: CASSHPTYEQFF. Read as DNA, the sequence is TGTGCCAGCAGCCACCCCACTTATGAGCAGTTCTTC.